This section outlines one T cell receptor beta chain sequence together with its context. The antigen it recognizes is unknown. Qualities for individual bases were not recorded, and no much larger clone is one base off. Participants in the prospective study were aged about 18 to 90 years, lived in under 30 United States geographic areas, and enrolled through a virtual design. Cohort assignment in the prospective study relied on participant-reported clinical history from a screening survey and a study questionnaire. Recovered participants in ImmuneRACE Cohort 3 were defined as having two consecutive negative NP/OP PCR tests, clearance from a healthcare professional, or resolution of symptoms. In the prospective study, mobile phlebotomists collected whole blood, serum and a nasopharyngeal or oropharyngeal swab from each participant. Over an approximately 2-month period, participants in the prospective study had the option of providing additional blood draws and questionnaires. Before DNA extraction, blood samples from the prospective study were shipped at room temperature or frozen.

The data stem from a study of blood T cell repertoires in COVID-19 (TCRdb year 2020). With regard to the full study: The collaborator samples originated in the United States, Italy and Spain and spanned the acute and convalescent phases of COVID-19. Subjects who had been exposed to COVID-19, were actively infected with it, or had recovered from it provided the deeply sampled blood TCRbeta repertoires that made up the dataset. The prospective study material was composed of cDNA or gDNA derived from T cells, B-cell-depleted T cells, or PBMCs. Nearly every sample came with metadata listing a de-identified subject ID, COVID-19 status, age in years and sex. Samples came from the ongoing ImmuneRACE study (first 160 participants) plus 1,254 subjects from 6 global collaborators. A freely available public database, intended as a resource for researchers studying the immune response to SARS-CoV-2, is where the repertoires were released. Where HLA class I and class II types were available, the types were taken from metadata supplied by the sample provider, not from assay-based typing. Here is what the overall study found, with its caveats: The quantity of clinical and demographic metadata differed by source and by participant and was supplied without curation.

V ends up 3 bases short and J 4 bases short, with an unmatched junction base count of 3. From the cysteine up to the phenylalanine, the CDR3 has a length of 14 residues. Only the CDR3 part of the read is kept: 42 bases, read in frame from the first base. According to the germline V gene (reference sequence), CDR1 reads LNHDA and CDR2 reads SQIVND. TCRbeta CDR3 regions were amplified from genomic DNA by means of the immunoSEQ Assay, a bias-controlled multiplex PCR. In the source study's methods: The number of nucleated cells in each sample was estimated by amplification of reference gene primers within the assay. To quantify the absolute abundance of each unique TCRbeta CDR3 rearrangement, sequence reads were collapsed and filtered. For each sample, productive Simpson clonality was calculated as the square root of Simpson's diversity index across productive rearrangements. The immuneACCESS repertoire file appears here via TCRdb, limited to in-frame rearrangements. These files lack a portion of the clones; in checked studies, under half of the deficit traces to unresolved V genes, and the cause of the others is not known. D and trimming were read from the DNA, whereas the V and J calls and clone size are those reported in that table. This sample comprises about 100,000 clones, 70% to 90% of them detected only once. Jointly, the top ten make up less than 3% of the sample.

The chain couples TRBV19 to TRBJ1-3; 7 of the junction bases match TRBD1. This clonotype was sampled from a woman aged 50 to 60 who had recovered from COVID-19. Input material: PBMCs or T cells enriched from blood (not recorded which). The DNA reads as follows: TGTGCCAGTAGTATCACGGACAGGGGAAACACCATATATTTT. Translated, it reads CASSITDRGNTIYF.